One sample yielded the 29 T cell receptor beta chains listed below, sequenced in a study of regulatory T cells in long-lasting Graves disease. Time point specified: newly diagnosed GD, antithyroid drugs for less than 3 months. RNA isolated from PBMCs was used to make the TCR library. Libraries of TCR beta came from iRepertoire HTBI primers plus Arm-PCR of CDR3 regions. TCRdb analysed the multiplex PCR reads with MiXCR anew, one entry per CDR3 protein. The sample carries 350,000 to 450,000 distinct CDR3 sequences, approximately 12% recorded once. This same sample was also part of a study on T cells in Graves' hyperthyroidism and ophthalmopathy.

Sequencing used peripheral blood mononuclear cells (PBMCs), obtained at new diagnosis, from a patient treated with antithyroid drugs. The receptors here all came from a woman under 30 with Graves disease.

This clonotype was detected many times. The genes are TRBV28 and TRBJ2-2, with no clear D. Germline V gene sequence: CDR1 MDHEN, CDR2 SYDVKM. This CDR3 is 13 amino acids long. V lost 5 bases to trimming and J lost 3 bases, with 7 bases between them. The CDR3 nucleotides read TGTGCCAGCAGTCTATCTTACACCGGGGAGCTGTTTTTT. Protein sequence: CASSLSYTGELFF.

This chain links TRBV10-2 with TRBJ2-7, with no clear D. Looked up from germline, CDR1 is WSHSY and CDR2 is SAAADI. The germline V and J ends were trimmed by 2 bases and 4 bases, with 12 bases remaining between them. CDR3 length equals 14 residues. In DNA form, the CDR3 reads TGCGCCAGCAGTGAGAAAAGTGGTGGGTACGAGCAGTACTTC. It is translated as CASSEKSGGYEQYF.

This clonotype was observed at least ten times. The CDR3 nucleotides read TGTGCCAGCAGCGGGCTAGCGGGAGCTAGGAGTGAGCAGTTCTTC. Translated: CASSGLAGARSEQFF. The V call is TRBV7-8, the J call TRBJ2-1; 10 bases are shared with TRBD2. CDR1 SGHVS and CDR2 FQNEAQ come from the germline V gene. The V gene end was trimmed by 5 bases and the J gene end by 9 bases; junction bases not matched to a gene: 10. The CDR3 is 15 amino acids.

This clonotype was picked up many times. This chain joins TRBV12-5 and TRBJ2-1; possible D gene TRBD1, 5 bases. Deletions cut 0 bases from V and 7 bases from J, with 16 bases between. Germline CDR1 and CDR2: LGHNT and FRNRAP. The CDR3 is 16 residues long. The DNA of the CDR3 is TGTGCTAGTGGTTTGGTACAGGTTGGTAGAAGGAATGAGCAGTTCTTC. It specifies CASGLVQVGRRNEQFF.

This clonotype was observed many times. V and J are TRBV18 and TRBJ2-5; D gene unclear. The germline CDR1 and CDR2 sequences are KGHSH and LQKENI. The CDR3 has 15 amino acids. Trimming shortened V by 0 bases and J by 5 bases, and 13 bases separated the two germline ends. The CDR3: CASSPPVINRETQYF. CDR3 nucleotides: TGTGCCAGCTCACCACCTGTAATCAATCGGGAGACCCAGTACTTC.

J is TRBJ2-7 and V is TRBV9; D not resolved. CDR3 length equals 15 residues. V dropped 3 bases and J dropped 8 bases, with 21 bases sitting between them. In germline, CDR1 is SGDLS, CDR2 YYNGEE. This chain's CDR3 is CASSAQPGPNGKQYF. CDR3 nucleotide sequence: TGTGCCAGCAGCGCCCAGCCCGGACCCAACGGAAAGCAGTACTTC.

The V gene is TRBV6-2 or TRBV6-3, the J gene TRBJ2-1, with 8 bases aligning to TRBD2. CDR1 and CDR2 from the germline V gene are MNHEY and SVGEGT. Germline trimming cut 6 bases from V and 9 bases from J; bases unmatched to any gene: 10. The CDR3 totals 14 residues. The CDR3 sequence: CASSPGVSGGEQFF. In nucleotides, the CDR3 is TGTGCCAGCAGCCCGGGGGTAAGCGGGGGTGAGCAGTTCTTC.

This clonotype was counted at least ten times. The chain links TRBV12-3 or TRBV12-4 to TRBJ2-2, with 10 bases aligning to TRBD2. V trimming: 2 bases; J trimming: 7 bases; junction bases outside the gene matches: 7. CDR3 size: 16 residues. In DNA form, the CDR3 reads TGTGCCAGCAGTTTAAAGCGGGAGGGCCCCTACGGGGAGCTGTTTTTT. This translates into CASSLKREGPYGELFF.

This clonotype was detected a few times. V is TRBV18 and J is TRBJ1-5, with D hard to call. Trimming removed 2 bases at V and 11 bases at J, with 16 bases between. From germline, CDR1 is KGHSH and CDR2 LQKENI. The CDR3 is 14 amino acids. The CDR3 nucleotides are TGTGCCAGCTCACCATCAAGGCCGCTGAGGGCCCAGCATTTT. It specifies CASSPSRPLRAQHF.

This clonotype has at least ten counts. V and J are TRBV6-1 and TRBJ1-1; D gene unclear. V dropped 8 bases and J dropped 6 bases, with 16 bases sitting between them. The CDR3 covers 13 residues. CDR1 is MNHNS and CDR2 is SASEGT in the germline V gene. The CDR3 DNA reads as TGTGCCAGCCATACCCCGGGCCTCTCTGAAGCTTTCTTT. This gives the protein CASHTPGLSEAFF.

The chain has TRBV20-1 and TRBJ2-7, with D possibly matching TRBD2 (5 bases). The CDR3 is 13 residues long. From germline, CDR1 is DFQATT and CDR2 SNEGSKA (reference sequence). V was clipped by 4 bases and J by 3 bases, with 13 bases between them. Here the CDR3 DNA reads TGCAGTGCTAACGGACTGGCGGACTACGAGCAGTACTTC. As protein: CSANGLADYEQYF.

This clonotype has a count of ten or more. This sequence joins TRBV28 and TRBJ1-1, with D uncertain. The ends were cut back, 1 base at V and 12 bases at J, with 9 bases in the middle. Per the germline V gene, CDR1 is MDHEN and CDR2 is SYDVKM. The CDR3 has 11 amino acids. As DNA, the CDR3 is TGTGCCAGCAGTTTATCGGGGAGGTCTTTCTTT. Its protein product is CASSLSGRSFF.

The sample holds many counts of this clonotype. V and J are TRBV6-5 and TRBJ2-5, with D tentatively TRBD2 (5 bases). CDR1 MNHEY and CDR2 SVGAGI come from the germline V gene. Trimming left V 2 bases short and J 0 bases short, with 10 bases between. CDR3 length: 15 amino acids. The CDR3 sequence: CASSYRGHNQETQYF. CDR3 coding DNA: TGTGCCAGCAGTTACCGAGGGCACAACCAAGAGACCCAGTACTTC.

This clonotype showed up many times. This chain uses TRBV27 with TRBJ1-2; 10 nucleotides match TRBD1. The CDR3 totals 17 residues. V lost 2 bases and J lost 1; bases outside the gene matches: 7. The germline V gene encodes CDR1 MNHEY and CDR2 SMNVEV (reference sequence). For the CDR3, the DNA is TGTGCCAGCAGTTTAGCTGGGGGGACAGGGGATAACTATGGCTACACCTTC. Translating it yields CASSLAGGTGDNYGYTF.

This clonotype was detected only a few times. A much larger clone lies one base from this, so it may be a read error. V and J are TRBV2 and TRBJ2-6, with TRBD1 identical over 9 bases. CDR1 is SNHLY and CDR2 is FYNNEI in the germline V gene. This CDR3 is built from 14 residues. CDR3 in amino acids: CASSDWTGANVPTF. For the CDR3, the DNA is TGTGCCAGCAGTGATTGGACAGGGGCCAACGTCCCGACTTTC.

This clonotype was picked up many times. The gene calls are TRBV5-1 and TRBJ1-1; D is unresolved. The germline V gene encodes CDR1 SGHRS and CDR2 YFSETQ. CDR3 length equals 16 residues. V dropped 3 bases and J dropped 1 base, with 16 bases sitting between them. The CDR3 loop reads CASSWAGMDGNTEAFF. The CDR3 DNA follows: TGCGCCAGCAGCTGGGCGGGGATGGACGGGAACACTGAAGCTTTCTTT.

The rearrangement joins TRBV7-3 to TRBJ2-1; D ambiguous. This CDR3 is built from 14 residues. Trimming cost V 3 bases and J 8 bases, with 14 bases left between them. Germline assignment: CDR1 SGHTA and CDR2 FQGTGA. DNA for the CDR3: TGTGCCAGCAGCTTTTCAGCGAATAACGATGAGCAGTTCTTC. As protein: CASSFSANNDEQFF.

This clonotype showed up just a few times. The V gene is TRBV7-2, the J gene TRBJ1-5; D is perhaps TRBD1 (5 bases). The CDR3 runs to 18 residues. V lost 5 bases, J lost 1 base, and 21 bases lay in between. Germline-derived CDR1 and CDR2 are SGHTA and FQGNSA. CDR3 amino acids: CASSPGAGLRVSNQPQHF. CDR3 coding DNA: TGTGCCAGCAGCCCCGGGGCGGGGCTCAGGGTAAGCAATCAGCCCCAGCATTTT.

This clonotype was seen ten or more times. The V gene is TRBV20-1, the J gene TRBJ2-5, with D possibly matching TRBD1 (5 bases). V gave up 3 bases and J gave up 7 bases, with 15 bases separating them. The germline V gene has CDR1 DFQATT and CDR2 SNEGSKA (reference sequence). This CDR3 contains 13 residues. CDR3 sequence: CSARAWGDRTQYF. CDR3 nucleotide sequence: TGCAGTGCTAGGGCATGGGGCGACCGGACCCAGTACTTC.

The V call is TRBV4-2, the J call TRBJ1-2, with D unresolved. The length of the CDR3 is 11 residues. CDR1 is LGHNA and CDR2 is YNFKEQ in the germline V gene. V was pared by 0 bases and J by 7 bases, with 3 bases between. CDR3 nucleotide sequence: TGTGCCAGCAGCCAAGATAGTGGCTACACCTTC. Translated, it gives CASSQDSGYTF.

Ten or more counts support this clonotype. The chain recombines TRBV12-3 or TRBV12-4 with TRBJ2-3; 11 positions agree with TRBD2. There are 15 residues in the CDR3. Trimming took 6 bases from V and 2 from J; bases not matched to a gene: 4. The CDR3 loop reads CASRQLAGDTDTQYF. In DNA form, the CDR3 reads TGTGCCAGCAGGCAACTAGCGGGAGACACAGATACGCAGTATTTT.

The table lists this clonotype with many counts. The DNA of the CDR3 is TGTGCCAGCAGCCTCACTAGCGGATACCTGGGAGAGACCCAGTACTTC. Amino acids: CASSLTSGYLGETQYF. The J gene is TRBJ2-5, the V gene TRBV28; TRBD2 aligns across 8 bases. With 6 bases clipped from V and 4 bases from J, the junction kept 13 bases outside the gene matches. The CDR3 sequence is 16 residues long. Germline values: CDR1 MDHEN, CDR2 SYDVKM.

This clonotype was recorded at least ten times. The chain recombines TRBV12-3 or TRBV12-4 with TRBJ2-1; TRBD2 matches 12 bases. With V trimmed by 4 bases and J by 1 base, 8 bases remained unmatched. The CDR3 length is 18 residues. The DNA of the CDR3 is TGTGCCAGCAGTTCTAGCGGGGGGGCCCCCCCTTCCTACAATGAGCAGTTCTTC. Translating gives CASSSSGGAPPSYNEQFF.

There are many counts of this clonotype. The genes are TRBV3-1 and TRBJ2-7, with a tentative D call TRBD2 (6 bases). With 1 base removed from V and 6 bases from J, the gap between germline ends came to 16 bases. The CDR3 loop spans 15 amino acids. Germline values: CDR1 LGHDT, CDR2 YNNKEL (reference sequence). The CDR3 sequence: CASSQAMMLGGEQYF. The CDR3 nucleotides read TGTGCCAGCAGCCAAGCCATGATGCTGGGGGGCGAGCAGTACTTC.

This clonotype was picked up many times. This chain joins TRBV6-1 and TRBJ1-1; TRBD1 might be the D (5 bases). The CDR3 sequence is 14 residues long. Germline loops: CDR1 MNHNS, CDR2 SASEGT. V lost 6 bases to trimming and J lost 3 bases, with 14 bases between them. CDR3 sequence reads: CASSPGGADTEAFF. The CDR3, as DNA: TGTGCCAGCAGCCCCGGAGGGGCCGACACTGAAGCTTTCTTT.

The V call is TRBV19, the J call TRBJ1-2; 8 bases match TRBD1. The V segment lost 9 bases and the J segment 6 bases; nucleotides outside the gene matches: 12. The germline CDR1 and CDR2 sequences are LNHDA and SQIVND (reference sequence). The CDR3 spans 14 residues. The CDR3 region is CASLLRDRPHGYTF. The CDR3 DNA sequence: TGTGCCAGCCTCCTTCGGGACAGGCCTCATGGCTACACCTTC.

This chain uses TRBV7-9 with TRBJ2-1; 8 nucleotides match TRBD2. Trimming at V came to 5 bases and at J to 8 bases, leaving 14 bases not matched to a gene. Germline CDR1 and CDR2: SEHNR and FQNEAQ (reference sequence). This CDR3 region has 16 residues. The CDR3 bases are TGTGCCAGCAGCCCGGGGCACGGGAGGGTTGCCGATGAGCAGTTCTTC. Its translation is CASSPGHGRVADEQFF. The full variable domain, rest sourced from reference TRBV7-9 and TRBJ2-1, is DTGVSQNPRHKITKRGQNVTFRCDPISEHNRLYWYRQTLGQGPEFLTYFQNEAQLEKSRLLSDRFSAERPKGSFSTLEIQRTEQGDSAMYLCASSPGHGRVADEQFFGPGTRLTVL.

This chain links TRBV14 with TRBJ2-1, with 13 bases lining up with TRBD2. Germline V gene sequence: CDR1 SGHDN, CDR2 FVKESK. The CDR3 length is 16 residues. Losses at the gene ends were 4 bases for V and 6 bases for J; bases not matched to a gene: 6. In DNA, the CDR3 is TGTGCCAGCAGCCGACTAGCGGGAGGACGGGGCAATGAGCAGTTCTTC. Translating gives CASSRLAGGRGNEQFF.

This clonotype was detected ten times or more. This sequence joins TRBV12-3 or TRBV12-4 and TRBJ1-1; 8 bases line up with TRBD1. V dropped 2 bases and J dropped 8; count of bases not matched to a gene: 4. This CDR3 region has 13 residues. In DNA form, the CDR3 reads TGTGCCAGCAGTTTACTCTGGACAGGGGAAGCTTTCTTT. Translated, it gives CASSLLWTGEAFF.